Shown below are 9 T cell receptor beta chains from a single sample sequenced in a study of blood T cell repertoires in COVID-19. Data came from immunoSEQ multiplex PCR; TCRdb stores just in-frame clones and leaves some out. This sample carries some 300,000 clones, around 87% of them seen once, and the ten largest clones take about 1.2%. The sample consisted of peripheral blood. These receptors originate from a man between 65 and 85 years old with acute or convalescent COVID-19.

CDR3 sequence (DNA): TGTGCCAGCAGCTTACAGGGTGCAAGCACCCTCAATGAGCAGTTCTTC. It specifies CASSLQGASTLNEQFF. This chain links TRBV11-2 with TRBJ2-1; D perhaps matches TRBD1 (5 bases). The CDR3 runs to 16 residues. CDR1 and CDR2 (germline): SGHAT, FQNNGV. V was trimmed by 2 bases and J by 6 bases, leaving 17 bases between them.

The chain combines TRBV5-1 with TRBJ2-5, with 7 bases identical to TRBD2. Germline V gives CDR1 SGHRS, CDR2 YFSETQ. V lost 0 bases and J lost 5; bases outside the gene matches: 7. There are 15 residues in the CDR3. The CDR3 reads CASSLDGGRGETQYF. The CDR3 DNA sequence: TGCGCCAGCAGCTTGGACGGCGGGAGAGGCGAGACCCAGTACTTC.

This chain links TRBV6-2 or TRBV6-3 with TRBJ1-1; D remains ambiguous. Looked up from germline, CDR1 is MNHEY and CDR2 is SVGEGT. Trimming removed 5 bases at V and 0 bases at J, with 4 bases between. The CDR3 totals 12 residues. CDR3 DNA sequence: TGTGCCAGCAGTACGGTGAACACTGAAGCTTTCTTT. Its translation: CASSTVNTEAFF.

The J gene is TRBJ2-1, the V gene TRBV5-6; unclear D gene. Germline V gene data show CDR1 as SGHDT and CDR2 as YYEEEE. V was cut by 0 bases and J by 9 bases, with 7 bases left in between. The CDR3 totals 12 residues. As DNA, the CDR3 is TGTGCCAGCAGCTTGGTGCGGAGTGAGCAGTTCTTC. Protein product: CASSLVRSEQFF.

The V gene is TRBV27, the J gene TRBJ1-5; 7 nucleotides match TRBD1. Germline CDR1 is MNHEY and CDR2 is SMNVEV (reference sequence). This CDR3 is built from 14 residues. Trimming took 5 bases from V and 6 from J; bases not matched to a gene: 7. The DNA of the CDR3 is TGTGCCAGCAGTCTCCAGGGGGTTGGTCAGCCCCAGCATTTT. Its protein product is CASSLQGVGQPQHF.

The chain is built from TRBV6-5 and TRBJ1-6, with unresolved D. Germline assignment: CDR1 MNHEY and CDR2 SVGAGI. V lost 6 bases, J lost 6 bases, and 15 bases lay in between. This CDR3 is built from 15 residues. The CDR3: CASRLGLSGNSPLHF. CDR3 DNA: TGTGCCAGCAGACTCGGACTGTCGGGTAATTCACCCCTCCACTTT.

This clone was counted ten times or more. The V and J genes are TRBV5-1 and TRBJ2-1; tentative D call: TRBD2 (6 bases). V was pared by 7 bases and J by 5 bases, with 13 bases between. The CDR3 has 13 amino acids. Looked up from germline, CDR1 is SGHRS and CDR2 is YFSETQ. CDR3 amino acids: CASRDWRNNEQFF. DNA for the CDR3: TGCGCCAGCCGGGACTGGAGAAACAATGAGCAGTTCTTC.

The chain combines TRBV6-2 or TRBV6-3 with TRBJ2-7; D is unresolved. From germline, CDR1 is MNHEY and CDR2 SVGEGT. The V and J ends lost 4 bases and 3 bases respectively, with 4 bases between them. The CDR3 covers 11 residues. The CDR3 reads CASSFGYEQYF. In nucleotides, the CDR3 is TGTGCCAGCAGTTTCGGCTACGAGCAGTACTTC.

The chain uses TRBV20-1 and TRBJ2-2; the D gene is possibly TRBD1 (5 bases). Germline V lookup: CDR1 DFQATT, CDR2 SNEGSKA (reference sequence). V was cut by 5 bases and J by 7 bases, with 8 bases left in between. CDR3 length: 11 amino acids. CDR3 sequence: CSASGYGELFF. The CDR3 coding sequence is TGCAGTGCTTCAGGGTACGGGGAGCTGTTTTTT.